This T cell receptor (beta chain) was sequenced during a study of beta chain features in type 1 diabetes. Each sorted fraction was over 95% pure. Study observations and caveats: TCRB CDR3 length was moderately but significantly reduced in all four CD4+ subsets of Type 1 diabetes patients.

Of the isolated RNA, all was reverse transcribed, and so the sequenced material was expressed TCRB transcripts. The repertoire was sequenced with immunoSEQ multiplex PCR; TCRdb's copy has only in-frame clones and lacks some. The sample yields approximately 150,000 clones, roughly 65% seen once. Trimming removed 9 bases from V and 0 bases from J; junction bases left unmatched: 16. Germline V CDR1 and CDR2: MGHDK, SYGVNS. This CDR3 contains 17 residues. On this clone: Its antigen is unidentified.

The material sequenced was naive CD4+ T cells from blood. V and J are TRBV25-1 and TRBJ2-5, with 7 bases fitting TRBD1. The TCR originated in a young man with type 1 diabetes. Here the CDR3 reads CASRDRKKGEYQETQYF. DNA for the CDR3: TGTGCCAGTCGGGACAGAAAAAAAGGGGAGTACCAAGAGACCCAGTACTTC.